The rows below give T cell receptor beta chains drawn from one sample of a study of T cells expressing NK-cell markers. TCRdb processed the 5' RACE reads again and assigns one entry to each CDR3 protein, with no DNA. This sample contains some 460,000 distinct CDR3 sequences. Sequenced material: blood T cells: a sorted CD56 or NKG2C T cell subset, CD4+ or CD8+ T cells, or bulk PBMC T cells (not recorded which). The receptor source for this set is a woman aged 50 to 65 in good health. Both conserved end residues are part of each CDR3.

TRBJ1-1,TRBV15,CATSPDRVRTEAFF
TRBJ2-3,TRBV5-1,CASSPTGDPPDTQYF
TRBJ1-1,TRBV20-1,CSAPSSSMNTEAFF
TRBJ2-1,TRBV20-1,CSARVPSGTGDEQFF
TRBJ1-1,TRBV12-3/TRBV12-4,CASTYSGGSRNTEAFF
TRBJ2-5,TRBV29-1,CSDGLAETQYF
TRBJ2-3,TRBV7-6,CASSLMTGFTDTQYF
TRBJ2-1,TRBV5-1,CASSRESPYNEQFF
TRBJ2-2,TRBV29-1,CSVDRTGVRGELFF
TRBJ2-1,TRBV29-1,CSVEGPTEQFF
TRBJ2-6,TRBV6-2/TRBV6-3,CASISAWPNVLTF
TRBJ2-3,TRBV7-9,CASSLHGTVTDTQYF
TRBJ2-4,TRBV2,CASSEESSAKNIQYF
TRBJ1-4,TRBV12-3/TRBV12-4,CASLGQLNEKLFF
TRBJ2-5,TRBV6-5,CASTLLAEGRETQYF
TRBJ2-1,TRBV18,CASSQLEQYNEQFF
TRBJ2-7,TRBV20-1,CSARDSDEQYF
TRBJ2-7,TRBV7-2,CASSSRHTYEQYF
TRBJ2-3,TRBV7-3,CASTLAGGPTDTQYF
TRBJ1-3,TRBV12-3/TRBV12-4,CASSIGQPGGNTIYF
TRBJ2-1,TRBV20-1,CSARDLGRTGLVNEQFF
TRBJ1-5,TRBV29-1,CSVRDALNQPQHF
TRBJ2-7,TRBV2,CASSDRYRGSNEQYF
TRBJ2-4,TRBV18,CASSPPYRVRIQYF
TRBJ1-1,TRBV5-4,CASSPDRGRETEAFF
TRBJ1-1,TRBV4-1,CASSQPTGKHTEAFF
TRBJ2-3,TRBV20-1,CSAPSAANSGDTQYF
TRBJ2-7,TRBV24-1,CATSDPSSYEQYF
TRBJ1-5,TRBV18,CASSPLGGHSNQPQHF
TRBJ2-1,TRBV14,CASSQRFFNEQFF
TRBJ2-5,TRBV5-1,CASSPAVGGETQYF
TRBJ2-3,TRBV15,CATSRDPQAGTLADTQYF
TRBJ1-3,TRBV7-6,CASSLGGGPLSSGNTIYF
TRBJ1-1,TRBV25-1,CASSEVTGTGSLAFF
TRBJ2-1,TRBV7-3,CASSPSGASGGSNEQFF
TRBJ2-3,TRBV11-2,CASTKREGLLSSTDTQYF
TRBJ1-1,TRBV20-1,CSLNRDRVSAFF
TRBJ2-3,TRBV24-1,CATSDLGRGPGDTQYF
TRBJ2-3,TRBV7-7,CASSPTGGVDTQYF
TRBJ2-5,TRBV6-1,CASSEEGQGVTQYF
TRBJ1-6,TRBV25-1,CASSDTGGGSPLHF
TRBJ2-1,TRBV18,CASSPPGLAGRGEQFF
TRBJ1-2,TRBV24-1,CATSERGAGYGYTF
TRBJ2-7,TRBV20-1,CSARSGQGYEQYF
TRBJ1-6,TRBV12-3/TRBV12-4,CASSPRQGTRSPLHF
TRBJ2-1,TRBV19,CASRSAGPSYNEQFF
TRBJ1-1,TRBV5-1,CASSLVGPASGAFF
TRBJ1-2,TRBV5-4,CASSLASGQGADYGYTF
TRBJ2-1,TRBV5-5,CASSLVDSGNSYNEQFF
TRBJ2-1,TRBV7-9,CASSFNPRAPAGTDEQFF
TRBJ2-1,TRBV10-1,CASSISTSGSGNEQFF
TRBJ2-7,TRBV5-1,CASSFDQAAGWYEQYF
TRBJ2-7,TRBV28,CASTRAGTAIYEQYF
TRBJ2-2,TRBV2,CASSESRSTGELFF
TRBJ2-2,TRBV5-5,CASGRGITSNTGELFF
TRBJ2-5,TRBV30,CAWGWGGETQYF
TRBJ2-1,TRBV14,CASSQTRGRGPYEQFF
TRBJ2-6,TRBV25-1,CASLKEGANVLTF
TRBJ2-7,TRBV12-3/TRBV12-4,CASRGGSVHEQYF